This T cell receptor beta chain was retrieved from a study of T cell responses to AZD1222 COVID-19 vaccine. Trimming removed 5 bases at V and 7 bases at J, with 15 bases between. In germline, CDR1 is SGHRS, CDR2 YFSETQ. This CDR3 is 14 amino acids long. Regarding this clone: Its target is not known.

Some clones are missing from TCRdb's copy, which holds only in-frame ones; the method was immunoSEQ multiplex PCR. The sample consists of roughly 130,000 clones, about nine tenths of them appearing once. Study-wide points: The donor cohort was predominantly white British with a female majority, and clonal diversity may have been underestimated. Samples come after the peak T cell response, not at day 14. CD4 TCRs linked to vaccination spanned spike, dominating at 160-218 and 743-854.

The sequenced sample was peripheral blood, obtained on day 0 of MenACWY control vaccination. The chain has TRBV5-1 and TRBJ1-4; tentative D call: TRBD1 (6 bases). The origin of this receptor is an adult in good health. The chain's CDR3 is CASRRTARGEKLFF. CDR3 coding DNA: TGCGCCAGCAGAAGGACAGCTCGAGGTGAAAAACTGTTTTTT.